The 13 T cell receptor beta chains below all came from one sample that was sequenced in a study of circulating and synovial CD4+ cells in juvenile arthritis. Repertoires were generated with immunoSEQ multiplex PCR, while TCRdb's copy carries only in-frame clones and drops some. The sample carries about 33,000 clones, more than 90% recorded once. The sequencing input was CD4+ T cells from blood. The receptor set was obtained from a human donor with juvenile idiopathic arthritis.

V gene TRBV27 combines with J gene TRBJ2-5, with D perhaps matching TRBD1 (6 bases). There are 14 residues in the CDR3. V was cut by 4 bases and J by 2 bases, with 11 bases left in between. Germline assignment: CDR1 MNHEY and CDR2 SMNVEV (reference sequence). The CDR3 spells CASSSRTEQETQYF. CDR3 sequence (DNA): TGTGCCAGCAGTTCTAGGACAGAACAAGAGACCCAGTACTTC.

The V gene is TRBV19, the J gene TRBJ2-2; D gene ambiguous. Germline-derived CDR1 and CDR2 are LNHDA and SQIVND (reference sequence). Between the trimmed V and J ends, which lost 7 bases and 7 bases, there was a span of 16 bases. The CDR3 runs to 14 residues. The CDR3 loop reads CASNTAGFSGELFF. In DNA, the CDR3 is TGTGCCAGTAACACAGCAGGTTTTAGCGGGGAGCTGTTTTTT.

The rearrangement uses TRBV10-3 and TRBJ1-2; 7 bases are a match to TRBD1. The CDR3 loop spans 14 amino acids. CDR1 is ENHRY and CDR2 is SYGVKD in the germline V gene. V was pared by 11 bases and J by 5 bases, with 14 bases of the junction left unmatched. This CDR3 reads CAGWDGTEPYGYTF. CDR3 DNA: TGTGCCGGCTGGGATGGGACAGAGCCTTATGGCTACACCTTC.

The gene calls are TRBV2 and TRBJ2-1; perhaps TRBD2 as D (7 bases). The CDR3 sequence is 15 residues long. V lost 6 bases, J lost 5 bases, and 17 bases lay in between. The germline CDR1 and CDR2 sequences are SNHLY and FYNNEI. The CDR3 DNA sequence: TGTGCCAGCAGAGAGGGGGAGGGCCAGAACAATGAGCAGTTCTTC. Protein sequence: CASREGEGQNNEQFF.

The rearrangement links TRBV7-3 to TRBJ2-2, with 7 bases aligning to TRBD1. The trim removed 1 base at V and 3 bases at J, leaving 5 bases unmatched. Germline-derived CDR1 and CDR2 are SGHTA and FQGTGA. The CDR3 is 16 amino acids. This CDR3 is CASSLITGAYTGELFF. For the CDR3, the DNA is TGTGCCAGCAGCTTAATCACAGGGGCATACACCGGGGAGCTGTTTTTT.

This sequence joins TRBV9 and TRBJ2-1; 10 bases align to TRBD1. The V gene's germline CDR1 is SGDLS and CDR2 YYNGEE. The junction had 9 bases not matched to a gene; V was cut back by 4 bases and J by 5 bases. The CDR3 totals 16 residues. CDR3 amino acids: CASSPRQGATNNEQFF. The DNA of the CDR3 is TGTGCCAGCAGCCCGCGACAGGGGGCTACAAACAATGAGCAGTTCTTC.

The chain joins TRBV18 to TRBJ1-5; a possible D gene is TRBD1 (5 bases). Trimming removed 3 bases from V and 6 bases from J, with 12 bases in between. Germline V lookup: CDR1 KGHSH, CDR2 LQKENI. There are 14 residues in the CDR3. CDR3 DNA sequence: TGTGCCAGCTCACCTCAGGGCTATGGTCAGCCCCAGCATTTT. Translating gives CASSPQGYGQPQHF.

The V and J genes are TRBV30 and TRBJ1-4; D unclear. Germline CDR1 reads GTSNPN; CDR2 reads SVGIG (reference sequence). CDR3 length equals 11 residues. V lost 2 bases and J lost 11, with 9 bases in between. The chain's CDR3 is CAWSKSEKLFF. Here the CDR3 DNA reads TGTGCCTGGAGTAAATCGGAGAAACTGTTTTTT.

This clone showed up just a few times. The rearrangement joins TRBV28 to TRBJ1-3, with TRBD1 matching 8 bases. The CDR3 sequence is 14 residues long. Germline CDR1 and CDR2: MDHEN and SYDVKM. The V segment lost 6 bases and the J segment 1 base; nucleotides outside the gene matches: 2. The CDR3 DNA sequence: TGTGCCAGCAGATGGGACAGGTCTGGAAACACCATATATTTT. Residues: CASRWDRSGNTIYF.

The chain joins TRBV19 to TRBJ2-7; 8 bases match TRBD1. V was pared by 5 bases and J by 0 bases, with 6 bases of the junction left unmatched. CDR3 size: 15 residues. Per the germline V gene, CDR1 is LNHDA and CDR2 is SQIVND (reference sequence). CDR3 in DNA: TGTGCCAGTAGTCCGCAGACAGGGGCCTCCTACGAGCAGTACTTC. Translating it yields CASSPQTGASYEQYF.

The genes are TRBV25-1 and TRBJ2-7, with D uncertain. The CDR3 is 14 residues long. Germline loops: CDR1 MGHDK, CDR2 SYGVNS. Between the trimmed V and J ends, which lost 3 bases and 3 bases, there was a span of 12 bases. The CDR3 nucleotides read TGTGCCAGCAGTGACTCCAGTACCCACTACGAGCAGTACTTC. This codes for CASSDSSTHYEQYF.

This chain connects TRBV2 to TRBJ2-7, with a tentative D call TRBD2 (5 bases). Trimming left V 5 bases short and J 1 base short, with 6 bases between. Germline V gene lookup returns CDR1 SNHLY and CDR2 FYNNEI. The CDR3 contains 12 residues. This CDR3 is CASSRGSYEQYF. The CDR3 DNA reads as TGTGCCAGCAGTAGAGGGTCCTACGAGCAGTACTTC.

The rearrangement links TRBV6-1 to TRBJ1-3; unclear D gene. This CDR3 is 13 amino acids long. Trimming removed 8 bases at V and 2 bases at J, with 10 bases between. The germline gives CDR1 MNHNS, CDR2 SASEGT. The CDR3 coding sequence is TGTGCCAGCGGAGGGAGAGCTGGAAACACCATATATTTT. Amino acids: CASGGRAGNTIYF.